A selection of T cell receptor beta chains follows, all from one sample in a study of glioma-infiltrating T cells after dendritic cell vaccination. This table comes from immunoSEQ multiplex PCR, and its TCRdb copy is limited to in-frame clones, with some not included. The table records about 87,000 clones, about four fifths of them present only once. This sample comprised blood, obtained after dendritic cell vaccination. Source of these receptors: a human donor with glioblastoma. CDR3s include the opening cysteine and the closing phenylalanine or tryptophan. The D gene is left open where the match is weak. The size entry is marked missing in some rows and otherwise reads once, few, many or a size class.

j_call d_call clone_size v_call cdr3_aa cdr3_nt
TRBJ1-5 - - TRBV21-1 CASSIRDRDNQPQHF TGTGCCAGCAGCATCCGGGACAGGGACAATCAGCCCCAGCATTTT
TRBJ2-1 TRBD1 - TRBV6-4 CASGTGGEQFF TGTGCCAGTGGGACAGGGGGTGAGCAGTTCTTC
TRBJ2-5 TRBD1 - TRBV5-1 CASSLTGQQETQYF TGCGCCAGCAGCTTGACGGGACAGCAAGAGACCCAGTACTTC
TRBJ2-1 - - TRBV4-1 CASSQVARGAVRGEQFF TGCGCCAGCAGCCAAGTTGCCCGGGGGGCCGTCCGTGGGGAGCAGTTCTTC
TRBJ2-7 - few TRBV6-6 CASSYETYEQYF TGTGCCAGCAGTTACGAGACCTACGAGCAGTACTTC
TRBJ1-5 - - TRBV18 CASSPNGGNNQPQHF TGTGCCAGCTCACCAAATGGAGGAAACAATCAGCCCCAGCATTTT
TRBJ2-7 - - TRBV6-1 CASSDDSYEQYF TGTGCCAGCAGTGACGACAGCTACGAGCAGTACTTC
TRBJ2-2 TRBD2 few TRBV7-2 CASSLELLAGGPYTGELFF TGTGCCAGCAGCCTGGAGCTACTAGCGGGGGGGCCGTACACCGGGGAGCTGTTTTTT
TRBJ1-5 TRBD1 - TRBV15 CATSTDRGPQPQHF TGTGCCACCAGCACTGACAGGGGGCCTCAGCCCCAGCATTTT
TRBJ1-5 TRBD1 - TRBV2 CASRGTENQPQHF TGTGCCAGCAGAGGGACAGAGAATCAGCCCCAGCATTTT
TRBJ2-2 - - TRBV4-1 CASSQAPGGKNTGELFF TGCGCCAGCAGCCAAGCTCCCGGGGGAAAAAACACCGGGGAGCTGTTTTTT
TRBJ2-3 - few TRBV14 CASSQPQGRTDTQYF TGTGCCAGCAGCCAACCACAGGGCCGCACAGATACGCAGTATTTT
TRBJ2-1 TRBD2 - TRBV5-1 CASSLERGTNNEQFF TGCGCCAGCAGCTTGGAGCGGGGTACGAACAATGAGCAGTTCTTC
TRBJ1-4 - - TRBV30 CAWAGGVREKLFF TGTGCCTGGGCTGGCGGGGTACGAGAAAAACTGTTTTTT